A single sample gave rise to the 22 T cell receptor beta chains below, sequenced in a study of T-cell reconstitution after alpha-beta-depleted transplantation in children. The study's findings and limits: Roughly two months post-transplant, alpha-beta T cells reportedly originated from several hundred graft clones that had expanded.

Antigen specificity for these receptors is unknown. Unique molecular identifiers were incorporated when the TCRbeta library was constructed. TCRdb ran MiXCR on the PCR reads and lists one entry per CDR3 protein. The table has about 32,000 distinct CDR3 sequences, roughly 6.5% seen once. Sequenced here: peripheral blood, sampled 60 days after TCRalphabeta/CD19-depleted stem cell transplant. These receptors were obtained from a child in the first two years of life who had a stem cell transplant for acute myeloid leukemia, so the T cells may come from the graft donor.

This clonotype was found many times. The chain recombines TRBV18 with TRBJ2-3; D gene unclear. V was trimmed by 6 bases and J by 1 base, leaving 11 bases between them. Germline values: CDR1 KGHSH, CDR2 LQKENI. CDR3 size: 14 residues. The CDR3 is CASSGVGGTDTQYF. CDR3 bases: TGTGCCAGCTCCGGAGTGGGTGGCACAGATACGCAGTATTTT. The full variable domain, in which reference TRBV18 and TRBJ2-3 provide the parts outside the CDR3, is NAGVMQNPRHLVRRRGQEARLRCSPMKGHSHVYWYRQLPEEGLKFMVYLQKENIIDESGMPKERFSAEFPKEGPSILRIQQVVRGDSAAYFCASSGVGGTDTQYFGPGTRLTVL.

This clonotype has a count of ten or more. CDR3 sequence: CASSLPGTGQYF. Here the CDR3 DNA reads TGTGCCAGCAGCTTACCCGGGACGGGGCAGTATTTT. The V and J genes are TRBV7-9 and TRBJ2-3; either TRBD1 or TRBD2 may fit D (5 bases each). Germline lookup yields CDR1 SEHNR and CDR2 FQNEAQ (reference sequence). V shed 2 bases and J shed 11 bases, with 11 bases lying between them. This CDR3 spans 12 amino acids.

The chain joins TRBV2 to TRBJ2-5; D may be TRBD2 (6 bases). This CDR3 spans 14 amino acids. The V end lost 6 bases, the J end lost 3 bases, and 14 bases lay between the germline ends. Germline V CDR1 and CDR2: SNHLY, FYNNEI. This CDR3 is CASRKGLEEETQYF. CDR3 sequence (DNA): TGTGCCAGCAGGAAGGGACTGGAGGAAGAGACCCAGTACTTC.

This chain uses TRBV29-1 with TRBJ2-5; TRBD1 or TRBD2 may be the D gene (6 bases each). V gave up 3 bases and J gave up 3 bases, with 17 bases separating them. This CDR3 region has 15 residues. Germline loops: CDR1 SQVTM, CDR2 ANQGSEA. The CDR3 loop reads CSVEERGAREETQYF. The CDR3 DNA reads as TGCAGCGTTGAGGAGAGGGGGGCGCGAGAAGAGACCCAGTACTTC.

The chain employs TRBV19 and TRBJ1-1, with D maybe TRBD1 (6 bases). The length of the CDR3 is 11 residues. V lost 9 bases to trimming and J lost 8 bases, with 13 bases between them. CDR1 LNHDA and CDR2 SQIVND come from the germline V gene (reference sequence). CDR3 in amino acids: CASDWGAEAFF. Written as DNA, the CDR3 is TGTGCCAGCGATTGGGGGGCCGAAGCTTTCTTT.

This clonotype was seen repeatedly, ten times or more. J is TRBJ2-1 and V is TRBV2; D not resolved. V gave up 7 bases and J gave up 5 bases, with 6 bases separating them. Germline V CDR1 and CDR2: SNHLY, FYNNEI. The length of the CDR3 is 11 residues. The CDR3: CASILNNEQFF. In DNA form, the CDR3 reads TGTGCCAGCATTCTAAACAATGAGCAGTTCTTC. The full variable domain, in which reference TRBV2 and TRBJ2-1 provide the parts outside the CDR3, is EPEVTQTPSHQVTQMGQEVILRCVPISNHLYFYWYRQILGQKVEFLVSFYNNEISEKSEIFDDQFSVERPDGSNFTLKIRSTKLEDSAMYFCASILNNEQFFGPGTRLTVL.

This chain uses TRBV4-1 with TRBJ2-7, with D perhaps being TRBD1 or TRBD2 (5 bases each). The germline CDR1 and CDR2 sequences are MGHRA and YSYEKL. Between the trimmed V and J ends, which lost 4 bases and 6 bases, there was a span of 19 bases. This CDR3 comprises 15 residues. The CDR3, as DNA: TGCGCCAGCAGCCCCTATCTTGGGGCCCGGGGCGAGCAGTACTTC. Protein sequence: CASSPYLGARGEQYF.

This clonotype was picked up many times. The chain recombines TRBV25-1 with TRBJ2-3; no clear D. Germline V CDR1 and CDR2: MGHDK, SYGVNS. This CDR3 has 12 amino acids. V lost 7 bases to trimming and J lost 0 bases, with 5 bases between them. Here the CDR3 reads CASTRSTDTQYF. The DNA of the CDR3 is TGTGCCAGCACCAGGAGCACAGATACGCAGTATTTT.

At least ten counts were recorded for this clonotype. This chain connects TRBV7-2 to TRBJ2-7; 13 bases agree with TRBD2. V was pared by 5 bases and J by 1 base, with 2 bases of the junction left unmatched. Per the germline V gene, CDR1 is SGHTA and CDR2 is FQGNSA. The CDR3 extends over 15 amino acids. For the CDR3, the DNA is TGTGCCAGCAGCGTGACTAGCGGGAGGTCCTACGAGCAGTACTTC. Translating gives CASSVTSGRSYEQYF.

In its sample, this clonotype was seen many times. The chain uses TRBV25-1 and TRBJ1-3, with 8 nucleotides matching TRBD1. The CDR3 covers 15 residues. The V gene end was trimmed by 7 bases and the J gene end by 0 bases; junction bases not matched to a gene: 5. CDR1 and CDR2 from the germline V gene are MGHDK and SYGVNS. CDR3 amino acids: CASTQGQASGNTIYF. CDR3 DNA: TGTGCCAGCACCCAGGGACAGGCCTCTGGAAACACCATATATTTT. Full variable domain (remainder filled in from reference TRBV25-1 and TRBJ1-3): EADIYQTPRYLVIGTGKKITLECSQTMGHDKMYWYQQDPGMELHLIHYSYGVNSTEKGDLSSESTVSRIRTEHFPLTLESARPSHTSQYLCASTQGQASGNTIYFGEGSWLTVV.

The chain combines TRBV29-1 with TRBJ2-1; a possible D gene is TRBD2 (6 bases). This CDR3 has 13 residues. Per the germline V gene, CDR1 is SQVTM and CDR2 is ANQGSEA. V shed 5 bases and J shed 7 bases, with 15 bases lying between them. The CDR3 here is CSVLGGTENEQFF. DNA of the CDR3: TGCAGCGTTCTAGGTGGGACTGAGAATGAGCAGTTCTTC.

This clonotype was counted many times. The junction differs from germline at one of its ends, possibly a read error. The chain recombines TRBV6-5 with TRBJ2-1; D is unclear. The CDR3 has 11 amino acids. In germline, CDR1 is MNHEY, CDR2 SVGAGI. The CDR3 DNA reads TGTGCCAGCAGATACTACAATGAGCAGTTCTTC. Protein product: CASRYYNEQFF.

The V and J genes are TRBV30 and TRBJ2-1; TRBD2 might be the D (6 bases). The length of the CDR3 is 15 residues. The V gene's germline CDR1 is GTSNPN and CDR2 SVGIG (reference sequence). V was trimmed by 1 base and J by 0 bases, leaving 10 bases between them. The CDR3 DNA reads TGTGCCTGGAGTGATAGCGGCAGCTCCTACAATGAGCAGTTCTTC. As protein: CAWSDSGSSYNEQFF.

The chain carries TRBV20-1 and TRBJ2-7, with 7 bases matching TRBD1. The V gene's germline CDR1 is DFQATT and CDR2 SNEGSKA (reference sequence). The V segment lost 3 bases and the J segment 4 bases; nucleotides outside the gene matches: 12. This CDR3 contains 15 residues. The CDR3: CSARTIRGRGYEQYF. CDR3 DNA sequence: TGCAGTGCTAGGACTATAAGGGGCAGGGGGTACGAGCAGTACTTC.

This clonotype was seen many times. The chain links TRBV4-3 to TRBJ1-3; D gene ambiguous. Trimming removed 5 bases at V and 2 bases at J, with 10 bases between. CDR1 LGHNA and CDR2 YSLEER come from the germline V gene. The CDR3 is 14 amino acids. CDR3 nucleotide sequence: TGCGCCAGCAGCGGACGTTCCGCTGGAAACACCATATATTTT. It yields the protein CASSGRSAGNTIYF.

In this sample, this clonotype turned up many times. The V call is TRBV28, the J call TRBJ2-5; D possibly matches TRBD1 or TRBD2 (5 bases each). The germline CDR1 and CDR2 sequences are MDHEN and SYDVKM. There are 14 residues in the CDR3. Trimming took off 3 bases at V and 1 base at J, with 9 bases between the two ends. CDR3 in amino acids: CASSLSGTQETQYF. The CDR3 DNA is TGTGCCAGCAGTTTGTCAGGGACCCAAGAGACCCAGTACTTC.

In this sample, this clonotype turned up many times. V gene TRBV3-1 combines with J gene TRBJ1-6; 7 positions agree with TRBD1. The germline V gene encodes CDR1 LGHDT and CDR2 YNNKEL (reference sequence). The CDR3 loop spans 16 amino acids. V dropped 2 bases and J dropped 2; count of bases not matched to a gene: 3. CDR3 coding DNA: TGTGCCAGCAGCCAATACAGGGGCCCCTATAATTCACCCCTCCACTTT. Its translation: CASSQYRGPYNSPLHF.

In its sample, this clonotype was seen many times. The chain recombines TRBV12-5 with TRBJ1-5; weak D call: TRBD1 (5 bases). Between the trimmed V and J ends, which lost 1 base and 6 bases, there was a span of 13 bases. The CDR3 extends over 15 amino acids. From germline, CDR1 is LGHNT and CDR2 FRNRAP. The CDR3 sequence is CASGLEMGRGQPQHF. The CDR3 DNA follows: TGTGCTAGTGGTTTGGAGATGGGGAGGGGTCAGCCCCAGCATTTT. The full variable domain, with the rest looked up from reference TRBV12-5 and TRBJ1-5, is DARVTQTPRHKVTEMGQEVTMRCQPILGHNTVFWYRQTMMQGLELLAYFRNRAPLDDSGMPKDRFSAEMPDATLATLKIQPSEPRDSAVYFCASGLEMGRGQPQHFGDGTRLSIL.

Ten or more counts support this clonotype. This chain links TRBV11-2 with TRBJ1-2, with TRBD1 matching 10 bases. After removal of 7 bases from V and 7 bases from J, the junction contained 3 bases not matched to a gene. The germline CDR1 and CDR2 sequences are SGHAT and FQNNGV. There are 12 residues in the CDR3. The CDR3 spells CASKRDRGGYTF. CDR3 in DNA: TGTGCCAGCAAACGGGACAGGGGTGGCTACACCTTC.

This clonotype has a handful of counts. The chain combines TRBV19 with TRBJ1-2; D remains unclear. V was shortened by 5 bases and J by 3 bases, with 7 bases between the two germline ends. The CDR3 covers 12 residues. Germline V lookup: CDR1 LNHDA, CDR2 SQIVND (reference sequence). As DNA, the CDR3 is TGTGCCAGTAGTGGGCAGGACTATGGCTACACCTTC. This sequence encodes CASSGQDYGYTF.

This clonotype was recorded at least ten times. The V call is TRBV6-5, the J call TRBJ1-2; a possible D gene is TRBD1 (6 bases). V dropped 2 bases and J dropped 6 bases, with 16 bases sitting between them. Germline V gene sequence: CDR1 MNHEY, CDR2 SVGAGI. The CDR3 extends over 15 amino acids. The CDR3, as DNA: TGTGCCAGCAGTTACGATTATACAGGGAGTGATGGCTACACCTTC. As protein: CASSYDYTGSDGYTF.

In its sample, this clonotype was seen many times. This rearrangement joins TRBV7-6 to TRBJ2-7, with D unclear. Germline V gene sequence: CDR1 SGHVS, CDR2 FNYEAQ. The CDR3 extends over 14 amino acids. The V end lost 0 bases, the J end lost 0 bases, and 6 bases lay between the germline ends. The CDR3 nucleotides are TGTGCCAGCAGCTTAGCGTGGGACTCCTACGAGCAGTACTTC. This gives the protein CASSLAWDSYEQYF. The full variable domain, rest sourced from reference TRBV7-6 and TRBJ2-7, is GAGVSQSPRYKVTKRGQDVALRCDPISGHVSLYWYRQALGQGPEFLTYFNYEAQQDKSGLPNDRFSAERPEGSISTLTIQRTEQRDSAMYRCASSLAWDSYEQYFGPGTRLTVT.